The clone carrying this TCR beta chain is a singleton in its sample. Its antigen remains unidentified. Distinct nucleotide sequences in the sample also encode this CDR3. The germline gives CDR1 SEHNR, CDR2 FQNEAQ (reference sequence). The CDR3 has 13 amino acids. The V end lost 5 bases, the J end lost 0 bases, and 7 bases lay between the germline ends. Terminally differentiated effector memory CD45RA+ cells were excluded by CCR7 positive selection of CD45RO-negative cells. The data derive from a study of shared clonotypes between healthy human individuals. Study-wide results and caveats: Shared clonotypes across all four donors exceeded non-shared ones in generation probability.

Genomic DNA of each subset was evenly split across several immunoSEQ plates. Each PCR replicate from the sorted subsets contained about 180 ng DNA, which is about 31,000 T cell genomes. Libraries were prepared by immunoSEQ multiplex PCR; TCRdb keeps only in-frame clonotypes and omits some of them. The table shows over 2 million clones, with 85% to 95% occurring only once. This sequence joins TRBV7-9 and TRBJ1-1; no clear D gene. The sample consisted of naive CD8+ T cells sorted from blood. The source is a man aged 18 to 35 in good health. The CDR3, as DNA: TGTGCCAGCAGCCCTACAATGAACACTGAAGCTTTCTTT. Protein sequence: CASSPTMNTEAFF.